This TCR beta chain was sequenced for a study of T cells in Graves' hyperthyroidism and ophthalmopathy. This clonotype was seen ten or more times. What it binds is not known. Amplification of TCR beta CDR3 regions used RNA as the template. The HTBI primer set was used in a first-round RT-PCR of the TCR CDR3. TCRdb re-called the multiplex PCR reads with MiXCR, one entry per CDR3 protein. The repertoire consists of around 530,000 distinct CDR3 sequences, with under 20% occurring once and the leading ten covering roughly 18%. Every diagnosis used clinical symptoms, serum thyroxine and TRAb, thyroid ultrasound and orbital computed tomography. PBMCs came from 9 to 10 ml fresh peripheral blood. General study findings and limits: Blood samples included most of the expanded thyroid clonotypes exceeding 0.001.

The germline CDR1 and CDR2 sequences are SNHLY and FYNNEI. J lost 7 bases, V lost 8 bases, and 6 bases had no gene match. The CDR3 is made up of 13 amino acids. This receptor was obtained from a woman between 18 and 30 years old with Graves' ophthalmopathy. The sequenced sample was blood. V usage is TRBV2 and J usage is TRBJ1-5, with 9 bases aligning to TRBD1. The chain's CDR3 is CASEKTGGQPQHF. CDR3 coding DNA: TGTGCCAGCGAAAAGACAGGGGGGCAGCCCCAGCATTTT.